Reported below is one T cell receptor beta chain. Its antigen target is currently unknown. The record has no base qualities; no much larger clone is one base away. Whole blood was collected in K2EDTA tubes by collaborating institutions according to the institutions' own protocols. Collaborator samples were shipped for TCRbeta analysis as frozen whole blood, isolated PBMCs, or DNA extracted from either sample type. The data stem from a study of blood T cell repertoires in COVID-19 (dated by TCRdb to 2020 to 2022). For context, the study as a whole: Samples from collaborators originated in the United States, Italy and Spain and spanned both the acute and convalescent phases of COVID-19. The material from the prospective study consisted of cDNA or gDNA derived from T cells, B-cell-depleted T cells, or PBMCs. Deeply sampled blood TCRbeta repertoires from subjects exposed to, actively infected with, or recovered from COVID-19 were included in the dataset. The repertoires were released in a freely available public database meant as a resource for research on the immune response to SARS-CoV-2. The samples were drawn from two sources: the first 160 participants of the ongoing ImmuneRACE study, and some 1,300 subjects contributed by 6 global collaborators. Nearly every sample came with metadata listing a de-identified subject ID, COVID-19 status, age in years and sex. Where available, HLA class I and class II types were obtained from metadata supplied by the sample provider rather than from assay-based typing. Points the paper makes about the study in general: Clinical and demographic metadata were provided uncurated, with the amount varying by source and participant.

TCRbeta CDR3 regions were amplified from genomic DNA using the immunoSEQ Assay, a bias-controlled multiplex PCR. Concerning the study's data processing: Nucleated cell counts per sample were estimated from amplification of reference gene primers within the assay. To quantify the absolute abundance of each unique TCRbeta CDR3 rearrangement, sequence reads were collapsed and filtered. For each sample, productive Simpson clonality was calculated as the square root of Simpson's diversity index over productive rearrangements. The table comes from immuneACCESS by way of TCRdb, which keeps in-frame sequences with V and J called. Part of the clones is missing from these tables; in studies checked, under half for an unresolved V gene and the rest for unknown reasons. Clonal size and the V and J genes are those of that table, whereas D and trimming came from the DNA. In all, the sample holds fewer than 200,000 clones, and 65% to 80% of those were seen once. Clones ranked in the top ten supply roughly 7.5% of the sample.

The germline V gene gives CDR1 as MDHEN and CDR2 as SYDVKM. Trimming accounts for 6 bases at V and 4 bases at J, while the number of junction bases matched to no gene is 13. Its CDR3 holds 16 amino acids, cysteine through phenylalanine. The CDR3 DNA has 48 bases and is translated from base 1. This receptor was taken from a man between 60 and 70 years old with acute or convalescent COVID-19. The chain is made from TRBV28 and TRBJ1-2, and TRBD1 aligns with 8 junction nucleotides. The sequencing sample was made of peripheral blood. The CDR3 protein is CASRIGYRGESYGYTF. The DNA is as follows: TGTGCCAGCAGGATTGGGTACAGGGGGGAGTCCTATGGCTACACCTTC.